This T cell receptor beta chain was recovered during a study of T-cell memory formation after mild COVID-19. This CDR3 has 15 residues. V lost 2 bases and J lost 5, with 14 bases in between. A note on this clonotype: Its antigen is currently unknown.

TCRdb ran MiXCR on the 5' RACE reads and lists one entry per CDR3 protein. The repertoire holds hundreds of thousands of distinct CDR3 sequences, with around 21% as singletons. Findings and limits, study-wide: Second-wave clones peaking on day 37 lacked confirmed SARS-CoV-2 specificity.

The receptor's source is an adult woman who had mild COVID-19 (a few samples of this study predate the infection). Cell type and time point are not known. Sequenced sample: PBMCs or a T cell subset sorted from them (not recorded which). This chain uses TRBV12-3 or TRBV12-4 with TRBJ2-3; D is unclear. The CDR3 coding sequence is TGTGCCAGCAGTTTAAGCGCGCCAACTCGAGATACGCAGTATTTT. Translating gives CASSLSAPTRDTQYF.